The 26 T cell receptor beta chains reported below all come from one sample, sequenced in a study of cytomegalovirus exposure and HLA in healthy donors. The primer mix had 60 Vbeta and 13 Jbeta primers. Here immunoSEQ multiplex PCR was the method, and the copy in TCRdb shows in-frame clones only, minus some. The sample has some 200,000 clones, around 73% seen once. Material: PBMCs. The receptors stem from a young woman in good health and CMV-seronegative.

This clone appeared once. The gene calls are TRBV5-5 and TRBJ2-7; 10 bases align to TRBD1. The CDR3 spans 14 residues. Germline values: CDR1 SGHKS, CDR2 YYEKEE (reference sequence). The J segment lost 4 bases and the V segment lost 5 bases, leaving 6 bases of the junction unmatched. The CDR3 loop is CASRLRTGGYEQYF. DNA of the CDR3: TGTGCCAGCAGACTTAGGACAGGGGGGTACGAGCAGTACTTC.

The CDR3 coding sequence is TGCAGCGGACAGGGGGTGGATCAAGAGACCCAGTACTTC. This sequence encodes CSGQGVDQETQYF. The chain carries TRBV29-1 and TRBJ2-5; TRBD1 agrees at 9 bases. The V gene end was trimmed by 7 bases and the J gene end by 2 bases; junction bases not matched to a gene: 5. The CDR3 covers 13 residues. Germline V gene sequence: CDR1 SQVTM, CDR2 ANQGSEA.

CDR3 region: CASYSEGERGNTIYF. The CDR3 DNA sequence: TGTGCCAGTTACTCCGAGGGGGAGAGAGGAAACACCATATATTTT. This chain connects TRBV19 to TRBJ1-3; TRBD1 might be the D (6 bases). The germline V gene has CDR1 LNHDA and CDR2 SQIVND (reference sequence). The CDR3 spans 15 residues. Deletions cut 8 bases from V and 4 bases from J, with 18 bases between.

This rearrangement joins TRBV6-5 to TRBJ1-2; possible D gene TRBD1, 5 bases. Germline V gene data show CDR1 as MNHEY and CDR2 as SVGAGI. The ends were cut back, 5 bases at V and 4 bases at J, with 14 bases in the middle. The CDR3 contains 14 residues. DNA of the CDR3: TGTGCCAGCAGTCCCACTCAGGGAACCTATGGCTACACCTTC. This codes for CASSPTQGTYGYTF.

The chain joins TRBV6-1 to TRBJ2-5; 8 bases align to TRBD2. After removal of 2 bases from V and 10 bases from J, the junction contained 9 bases not matched to a gene. Germline loops: CDR1 MNHNS, CDR2 SASEGT. This CDR3 is built from 14 residues. CDR3 sequence (DNA): TGTGCCAGCAGTGAAATTACGGGGGGGGAGGACCAGTACTTC. Encoded protein: CASSEITGGEDQYF.

The CDR3 loop reads CASSYGPTDAYNEQFF. CDR3 sequence (DNA): TGTGCCAGCAGTTACGGCCCGACAGACGCGTACAATGAGCAGTTCTTC. The chain couples TRBV6-5 to TRBJ2-1, with D maybe TRBD1 (5 bases). The CDR3 is 16 amino acids. Trimming pared 2 bases from V and 4 bases from J, leaving 15 bases between. The V gene's germline CDR1 is MNHEY and CDR2 SVGAGI.

The CDR3 region is CASSSGARSGNTIYF. The CDR3 DNA reads as TGCGCCAGCAGCAGTGGGGCACGATCCGGAAACACCATATATTTT. V and J are TRBV4-1 and TRBJ1-3, with TRBD1 as a possible D gene (5 bases). CDR1 is MGHRA, CDR2 YSYEKL, per germline. The CDR3 spans 15 residues. V lost 5 bases, J lost 4 bases, and 15 bases lay in between.

The V and J genes are TRBV28 and TRBJ1-5; D remains ambiguous. With 6 bases removed from V and 7 bases from J, the gap between germline ends came to 13 bases. The CDR3 length is 13 residues. Germline V gene data show CDR1 as MDHEN and CDR2 as SYDVKM. CDR3 sequence (DNA): TGTGCCAGCAGCGTCGGCCGGGGACAGCCCCAGCATTTT. Translated, it gives CASSVGRGQPQHF.

V is TRBV9 and J is TRBJ2-1; D perhaps matches TRBD2 (5 bases). Germline CDR1 SGDLS, CDR2 YYNGEE. V lost 4 bases to trimming and J lost 4 bases, with 15 bases between them. This CDR3 comprises 15 residues. The CDR3 sequence is CASSKSGNSYNEQFF. The CDR3 DNA sequence: TGTGCCAGCAGCAAAAGCGGAAACTCTTACAATGAGCAGTTCTTC.

This clone was seen only once. Other nucleotide sequences from this sample produce the same CDR3. The rearrangement uses TRBV29-1 and TRBJ2-7; 10 nucleotides align to TRBD1. The CDR3 is 14 amino acids. Germline CDR1 is SQVTM and CDR2 is ANQGSEA. The junction had 11 bases not matched to a gene; V was cut back by 6 bases and J by 6 bases. The CDR3 region is CSVSTAGTGVEQYF. The CDR3 bases are TGCAGCGTGAGCACTGCCGGGACAGGGGTCGAGCAGTACTTC.

The chain employs TRBV19 and TRBJ1-1, with TRBD1 as a possible D gene (6 bases). The CDR3 has 15 residues. V was trimmed by 3 bases and J by 0 bases, leaving 11 bases between them. Per germline, CDR1 LNHDA and CDR2 SQIVND (reference sequence). The CDR3 DNA follows: TGTGCCAGTAGTATGGGTGGACAGCTGAACACTGAAGCTTTCTTT. Translating it yields CASSMGGQLNTEAFF.

This rearrangement joins TRBV5-1 to TRBJ2-1, with D possibly being TRBD2 (6 bases). CDR3 length: 16 amino acids. V lost 0 bases, J lost 2 bases, and 12 bases lay in between. Germline CDR1 is SGHRS and CDR2 is YFSETQ. The chain's CDR3 is CASSLGVSGTYNEQFF. The CDR3 DNA reads TGCGCCAGCAGCTTGGGGGTTAGCGGAACCTACAATGAGCAGTTCTTC.

The chain is built from TRBV10-3 and TRBJ1-2; 10 bases map to TRBD1. The CDR3 contains 14 residues. CDR1 is ENHRY, CDR2 SYGVKD, per germline. J was trimmed by 8 bases and V by 7 bases; bases with no gene match: 10. The CDR3 nucleotides are TGTGCCATCAAATCGGGACAGGGGAGAGGCGGCTACACCTTC. Its translation is CAIKSGQGRGGYTF.

The chain has TRBV6-6 and TRBJ2-7; 9 bases agree with TRBD2. The CDR3 runs 15 residues. Germline V gives CDR1 MNHNY, CDR2 SVGAGI (reference sequence). J lost 5 bases, V lost 4 bases, and 9 bases had no gene match. The CDR3: CASSWASGKWNEQYF. The CDR3 nucleotides read TGTGCCAGCAGTTGGGCTAGCGGGAAGTGGAACGAGCAGTACTTC.

The genes are TRBV5-1 and TRBJ2-1; TRBD2 agrees at 8 bases. The CDR3 covers 15 residues. The germline V gene encodes CDR1 SGHRS and CDR2 YFSETQ. V trimming: 4 bases; J trimming: 3 bases; junction bases outside the gene matches: 6. As DNA, the CDR3 is TGCGCCAGCAGCATGCTAGCGGGCATCTACAATGAGCAGTTCTTC. It encodes CASSMLAGIYNEQFF.

The chain links TRBV7-8 to TRBJ2-2; D unclear. V lost 7 bases and J 2 bases, leaving 11 bases between the germline ends. The germline V gene encodes CDR1 SGHVS and CDR2 FQNEAQ. The CDR3 contains 14 residues. CDR3 in amino acids: CASTPLANTGELFF. CDR3 nucleotides: TGTGCCAGCACCCCTTTGGCAAACACCGGGGAGCTGTTTTTT.

Concerning this clone itself: Other DNA sequences within the sample encode an identical CDR3. The rearrangement uses TRBV5-6 and TRBJ2-7, with TRBD2 identical over 10 bases. After removal of 2 bases from V and 2 bases from J, the junction contained 1 base not matched to a gene. Germline V CDR1 and CDR2: SGHDT, YYEEEE. The CDR3 sequence is 14 residues long. CDR3 amino acids: CASSLLAGPYEQYF. DNA for the CDR3: TGTGCCAGCAGCTTACTAGCGGGGCCCTACGAGCAGTACTTC.

The V gene is TRBV19, the J gene TRBJ2-1; 9 nucleotides match TRBD1. Trimming took 7 bases from V and 6 from J; bases not matched to a gene: 7. CDR1 LNHDA and CDR2 SQIVND come from the germline V gene (reference sequence). The CDR3 contains 14 residues. The CDR3 DNA reads as TGTGCCAGTACGGTGGGACAGGGTCCCAATGAGCAGTTCTTC. Translation: CASTVGQGPNEQFF. The full variable domain, completed using reference TRBV19 and TRBJ2-1, is DGGITQSPKYLFRKEGQNVTLSCEQNLNHDAMYWYRQDPGQGLRLIYYSQIVNDFQKGDIAEGYSVSREKKESFPLTVTSAQKNPTAFYLCASTVGQGPNEQFFGPGTRLTVL.

The chain recombines TRBV28 with TRBJ2-7, with no clear D. V was pared by 4 bases and J by 0 bases, with 13 bases between. The germline V gene encodes CDR1 MDHEN and CDR2 SYDVKM. The CDR3 totals 15 residues. The CDR3 nucleotides read TGTGCCAGCAGTTGGGCCAGAACGTACTCCTACGAGCAGTACTTC. Translated: CASSWARTYSYEQYF.

The chain has TRBV5-1 and TRBJ2-7; D is unclear. The V gene's germline CDR1 is SGHRS and CDR2 YFSETQ. V was trimmed by 0 bases and J by 2 bases, leaving 9 bases between them. The CDR3 loop spans 14 amino acids. The CDR3 region is CASSLAVPAYEQYF. The CDR3 DNA reads as TGCGCCAGCAGCTTGGCGGTTCCCGCCTACGAGCAGTACTTC.

The V and J genes are TRBV7-9 and TRBJ2-1; possibly TRBD2 for D (6 bases). The CDR3 runs to 16 residues. Per the germline V gene, CDR1 is SEHNR and CDR2 is FQNEAQ (reference sequence). The V end lost 5 bases, the J end lost 2 bases, and 16 bases lay between the germline ends. This CDR3 is CASSHSGGTPYNEQFF. The CDR3 nucleotides read TGTGCCAGCAGCCATTCAGGAGGGACTCCCTACAATGAGCAGTTCTTC.

The chain carries TRBV6-1 and TRBJ1-4; D might be TRBD1 (5 bases). Trimming removed 5 bases at V and 9 bases at J, with 16 bases between. The CDR3 extends over 14 amino acids. Germline V gene lookup returns CDR1 MNHNS and CDR2 SASEGT. CDR3: CASSFAEGVKKLFF. The CDR3 nucleotides are TGTGCCAGCAGTTTCGCAGAAGGGGTAAAAAAACTGTTTTTT.

The genes are TRBV7-2 and TRBJ1-5; D call uncertain. Per the germline V gene, CDR1 is SGHTA and CDR2 is FQGNSA. V dropped 5 bases and J dropped 5 bases, with 16 bases sitting between them. This CDR3 spans 15 amino acids. CDR3 sequence reads: CASSLTGVRDQPQHF. CDR3 bases: TGTGCCAGCAGCCTCACCGGGGTTCGGGATCAGCCCCAGCATTTT.

Here the CDR3 reads CASSLSTGPGANVLTF. CDR3 in DNA: TGTGCCAGCAGTTTGTCCACAGGGCCTGGGGCCAACGTCCTGACTTTC. The chain is built from TRBV27 and TRBJ2-6, with TRBD1 as a possible D gene (6 bases). The V gene lost 3 bases and the J gene lost 2 bases, with 11 bases spanning the gap. CDR3 length equals 16 residues. Germline V gives CDR1 MNHEY, CDR2 SMNVEV (reference sequence).

The chain uses TRBV4-1 and TRBJ1-6; D remains ambiguous. Germline lookup yields CDR1 MGHRA and CDR2 YSYEKL. V lost 4 bases, J lost 13 bases, and 17 bases lay in between. CDR3 length: 14 amino acids. The CDR3 DNA sequence: TGCGCCAGCAGCCTAGCCATGACCGGTTCGCCCCTCCACTTT. This encodes CASSLAMTGSPLHF.

The rearrangement links TRBV19 to TRBJ1-5; 11 bases map to TRBD1. The CDR3 contains 15 residues. The J segment lost 7 bases and the V segment lost 5 bases, leaving 7 bases of the junction unmatched. CDR1 is LNHDA and CDR2 is SQIVND in the germline V gene (reference sequence). CDR3 loop: CASSPGTGGLQPQHF. DNA for the CDR3: TGTGCCAGTAGTCCCGGGACAGGGGGGTTACAGCCCCAGCATTTT.